The 14 T cell receptor beta chains reported below all come from one sample, sequenced in a study of T cell changes during pregnancy in multiple sclerosis. The protocol was immunoSEQ multiplex PCR, while the TCRdb copy is restricted to in-frame clones and leaves out a portion. The sample carries 65,000 to 85,000 clones, 94% recorded once. Sample: CD4+ T cells from peripheral blood mononuclear cells, taken after pregnancy. The origin of the receptors is a female donor with multiple sclerosis, enrolled in a pregnancy study.

The rearrangement joins TRBV29-1 to TRBJ2-5, with 7 bases aligning to TRBD1. Germline values: CDR1 SQVTM, CDR2 ANQGSEA. The CDR3 has 12 amino acids. The V gene end was trimmed by 8 bases and the J gene end by 1 base; junction bases not matched to a gene: 4. The CDR3 here is CSLRQGQETQYF. CDR3 DNA sequence: TGCAGCTTGCGACAGGGCCAAGAGACCCAGTACTTC.

This sequence joins TRBV10-3 and TRBJ2-7; maybe TRBD1 (5 bases). With 3 bases removed from V and 5 bases from J, the gap between germline ends came to 14 bases. CDR3 length: 14 amino acids. The germline CDR1 and CDR2 sequences are ENHRY and SYGVKD. CDR3 DNA sequence: TGTGCCATCAGTGACAAGGGGCCTGAGGACGAGCAGTACTTC. Translating it yields CAISDKGPEDEQYF.

The chain uses TRBV7-2 and TRBJ2-7; tentatively, D is TRBD1 (5 bases). Germline CDR1 and CDR2: SGHTA and FQGNSA. Trimming removed 2 bases from V and 4 bases from J, with 12 bases in between. This CDR3 spans 14 amino acids. In DNA, the CDR3 is TGTGCCAGCAGCTTATCGCCAGGGCGGTACGAGCAGTACTTC. This codes for CASSLSPGRYEQYF.

This sequence joins TRBV30 and TRBJ1-4; 8 bases align to TRBD1. From germline, CDR1 is GTSNPN and CDR2 SVGIG (reference sequence). After removal of 1 base from V and 8 bases from J, the junction contained 6 bases not matched to a gene. The CDR3 runs 14 residues. CDR3 residues: CAWSAPGGREKLFF. DNA for the CDR3: TGTGCCTGGAGTGCCCCAGGGGGCAGAGAAAAACTGTTTTTT.

The V gene is TRBV7-9, the J gene TRBJ2-7, with 10 positions matching TRBD1. This CDR3 is 15 amino acids long. With V trimmed by 5 bases and J by 3 bases, 7 bases remained unmatched. Germline V gene data show CDR1 as SEHNR and CDR2 as FQNEAQ (reference sequence). The CDR3 nucleotides read TGTGCCAGCAGCCTCCCAGACAGGGGGCTCTACGAGCAGTACTTC. Residues: CASSLPDRGLYEQYF.

The chain employs TRBV5-8 and TRBJ1-1; the D gene is possibly TRBD1 (5 bases). Per the germline V gene, CDR1 is SGHTS and CDR2 is YDEGEE. The CDR3 has 15 residues. V was pared by 4 bases and J by 0 bases, with 13 bases between. CDR3: CASSPRAGMNTEAFF. The CDR3 nucleotides read TGTGCCAGCAGCCCCCGGGCAGGGATGAACACTGAAGCTTTCTTT.

The chain is built from TRBV10-3 and TRBJ2-1; 10 bases align to TRBD1. The J segment lost 5 bases and the V segment lost 11 bases, leaving 18 bases of the junction unmatched. Germline lookup yields CDR1 ENHRY and CDR2 SYGVKD. The CDR3 has 17 amino acids. The DNA of the CDR3 is TGTGCCGTCGAGCCTCTAGGGGGACAGGGGTCGCACAATGAGCAGTTCTTC. It translates to CAVEPLGGQGSHNEQFF.

CDR3 amino acids: CASTTGGAVTGELFF. The CDR3 DNA reads as TGTGCCAGTACCACAGGGGGCGCGGTCACCGGGGAGCTGTTTTTT. The V call is TRBV19, the J call TRBJ2-2; 9 bases match TRBD1. V was clipped by 7 bases and J by 4 bases; unmatched bases: 7. The CDR3 covers 15 residues. Germline CDR1 reads LNHDA; CDR2 reads SQIVND (reference sequence).

The chain is built from TRBV15 and TRBJ2-3; 7 nucleotides line up with TRBD2. From germline, CDR1 is LNHNV and CDR2 YYDKDF (reference sequence). The CDR3 runs 15 residues. V gave up 1 base and J gave up 1 base; unmatched junction bases: 2. CDR3 in amino acids: CATSRGSGRTDTQYF. CDR3 bases: TGTGCCACCAGCAGAGGTAGCGGGCGCACAGATACGCAGTATTTT.

The V and J genes are TRBV19 and TRBJ1-1; possible D gene TRBD1, 6 bases. V was pared by 6 bases and J by 1 base, with 9 bases between. From germline, CDR1 is LNHDA and CDR2 SQIVND (reference sequence). The CDR3 consists of 13 residues. The CDR3 DNA follows: TGTGCCAGTAGAGGGACACCGAACACTGAAGCTTTCTTT. Protein product: CASRGTPNTEAFF. Combining the CDR3 with reference TRBV19 and TRBJ1-1 gives the whole variable domain DGGITQSPKYLFRKEGQNVTLSCEQNLNHDAMYWYRQDPGQGLRLIYYSQIVNDFQKGDIAEGYSVSREKKESFPLTVTSAQKNPTAFYLCASRGTPNTEAFFGQGTRLTVV.

The chain has TRBV21-1 and TRBJ1-4. TRBV21-1 corresponds to a pseudogene. This CDR3 has 17 amino acids. The CDR3 coding sequence is TGTGCCAGCAGCAGGAGGCGGAGCCTCCCAACTAATGAAAAACTGTTTTTT. Its protein is CASSRRRSLPTNEKLFF.

The chain combines TRBV28 with TRBJ2-7; 8 nucleotides line up with TRBD1. This CDR3 comprises 15 residues. Germline lookup yields CDR1 MDHEN and CDR2 SYDVKM. The V and J ends lost 7 bases and 2 bases, in that order; junction bases with no gene match: 10. DNA of the CDR3: TGTGCCAGCACAAATTTGGGACAGGCTACCTACGAGCAGTACTTC. As protein: CASTNLGQATYEQYF.

V is TRBV10-3 and J is TRBJ1-3, with TRBD1 as a possible D gene (5 bases). The V and J ends lost 6 bases and 4 bases respectively, with 13 bases between them. This CDR3 region has 14 residues. Germline assignment: CDR1 ENHRY and CDR2 SYGVKD. DNA of the CDR3: TGTGCCATCAGACTAGCAGGGACGGGAAACACCATATATTTT. Encoded protein: CAIRLAGTGNTIYF.

The chain has TRBV29-1 and TRBJ1-1; D may be TRBD1 (6 bases). The germline CDR1 and CDR2 sequences are SQVTM and ANQGSEA. With 3 bases removed from V and 0 bases from J, the gap between germline ends came to 8 bases. This CDR3 spans 13 amino acids. CDR3: CSVERGLNTEAFF. In nucleotides, the CDR3 is TGCAGCGTTGAGCGGGGGCTGAACACTGAAGCTTTCTTT.